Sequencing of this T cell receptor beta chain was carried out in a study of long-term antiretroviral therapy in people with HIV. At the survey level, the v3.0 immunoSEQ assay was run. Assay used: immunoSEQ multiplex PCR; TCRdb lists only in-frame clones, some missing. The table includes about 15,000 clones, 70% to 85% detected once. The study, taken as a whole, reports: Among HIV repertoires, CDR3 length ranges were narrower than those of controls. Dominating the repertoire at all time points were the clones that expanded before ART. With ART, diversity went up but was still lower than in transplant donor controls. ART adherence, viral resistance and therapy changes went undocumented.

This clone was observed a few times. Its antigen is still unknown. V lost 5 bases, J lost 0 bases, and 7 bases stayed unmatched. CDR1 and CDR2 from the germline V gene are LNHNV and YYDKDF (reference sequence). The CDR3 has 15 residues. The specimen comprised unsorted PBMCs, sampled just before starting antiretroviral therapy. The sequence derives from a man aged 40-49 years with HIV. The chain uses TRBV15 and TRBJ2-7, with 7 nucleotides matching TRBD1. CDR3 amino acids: CATSFHRDSSYEQYF. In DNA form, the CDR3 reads TGTGCCACCAGCTTTCACCGGGACAGCTCCTACGAGCAGTACTTC.